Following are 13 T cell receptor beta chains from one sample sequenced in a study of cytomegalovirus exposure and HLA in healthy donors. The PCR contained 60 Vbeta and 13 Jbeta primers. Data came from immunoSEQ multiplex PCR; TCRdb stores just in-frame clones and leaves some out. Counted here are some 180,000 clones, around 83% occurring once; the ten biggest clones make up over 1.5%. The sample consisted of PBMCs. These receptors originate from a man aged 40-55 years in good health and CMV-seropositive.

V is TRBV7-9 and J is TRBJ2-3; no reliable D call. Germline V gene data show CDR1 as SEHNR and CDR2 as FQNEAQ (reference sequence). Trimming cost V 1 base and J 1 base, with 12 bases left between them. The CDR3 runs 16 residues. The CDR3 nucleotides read TGTGCCAGCAGCTTAGATGGCAACCCCGGCACAGATACGCAGTATTTT. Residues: CASSLDGNPGTDTQYF.

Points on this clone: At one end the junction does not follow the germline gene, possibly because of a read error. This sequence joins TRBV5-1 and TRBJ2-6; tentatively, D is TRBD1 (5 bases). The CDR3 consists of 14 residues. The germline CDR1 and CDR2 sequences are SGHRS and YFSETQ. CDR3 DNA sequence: TGCGCCAGCAGCTTAGACTCTGGGGCCAACGGCCTGACTTTC. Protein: CASSLDSGANGLTF.

CDR3 protein: CASSSGTGESDWFF. CDR3 nucleotides: TGTGCCAGCAGTTCCGGGACAGGGGAGTCTGATTGGTTCTTC. The chain joins TRBV27 to TRBJ2-1, with 10 bases matching TRBD1. The CDR3 totals 14 residues. The V and J ends lost 4 bases and 15 bases, in that order; junction bases with no gene match: 12. The germline gives CDR1 MNHEY, CDR2 SMNVEV (reference sequence).

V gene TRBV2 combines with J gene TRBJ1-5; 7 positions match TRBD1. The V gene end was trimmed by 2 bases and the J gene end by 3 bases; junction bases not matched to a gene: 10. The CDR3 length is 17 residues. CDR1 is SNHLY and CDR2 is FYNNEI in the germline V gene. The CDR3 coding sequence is TGTGCCAGCAGTGAATGGGACAGTCTATATTACAATCAGCCCCAGCATTTT. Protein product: CASSEWDSLYYNQPQHF.

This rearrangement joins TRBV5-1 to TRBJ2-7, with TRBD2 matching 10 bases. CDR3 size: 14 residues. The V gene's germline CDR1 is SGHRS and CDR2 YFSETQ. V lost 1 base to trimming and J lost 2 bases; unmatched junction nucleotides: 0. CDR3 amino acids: CASSLSGRAYEQYF. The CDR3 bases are TGCGCCAGCAGCTTGAGCGGGAGGGCCTACGAGCAGTACTTC. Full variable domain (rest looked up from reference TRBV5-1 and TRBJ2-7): KAGVTQTPRYLIKTRGQQVTLSCSPISGHRSVSWYQQTPGQGLQFLFEYFSETQRNKGNFPGRFSGRQFSNSRSEMNVSTLELGDSALYLCASSLSGRAYEQYFGPGTRLTVT.

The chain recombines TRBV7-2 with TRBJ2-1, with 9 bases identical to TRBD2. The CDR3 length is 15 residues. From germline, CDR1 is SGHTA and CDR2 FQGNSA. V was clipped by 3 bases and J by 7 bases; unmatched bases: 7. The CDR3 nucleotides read TGTGCCAGCAGCTTCGATAGCGGGAGAGGGAATGAGCAGTTCTTC. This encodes CASSFDSGRGNEQFF.

CDR3 sequence: CASSPGGDSYEQYF. In DNA form, the CDR3 reads TGCGCCAGCAGCCCTGGAGGGGACTCCTACGAGCAGTACTTC. The rearrangement joins TRBV5-1 to TRBJ2-5; D is possibly TRBD2 (6 bases). Gene TRBJ2-7 matches the end of the DNA better, so the J call may be wrong. The CDR3 spans 14 residues. Germline V lookup: CDR1 SGHRS, CDR2 YFSETQ.

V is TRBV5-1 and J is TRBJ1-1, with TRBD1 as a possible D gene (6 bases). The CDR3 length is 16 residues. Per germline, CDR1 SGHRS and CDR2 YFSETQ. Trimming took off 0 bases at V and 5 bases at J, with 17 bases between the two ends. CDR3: CASSLADSTEDTEAFF. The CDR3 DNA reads TGCGCCAGCAGCTTGGCGGACAGTACGGAGGATACTGAAGCTTTCTTT. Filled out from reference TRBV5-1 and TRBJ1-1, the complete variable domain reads KAGVTQTPRYLIKTRGQQVTLSCSPISGHRSVSWYQQTPGQGLQFLFEYFSETQRNKGNFPGRFSGRQFSNSRSEMNVSTLELGDSALYLCASSLADSTEDTEAFFGQGTRLTVV.

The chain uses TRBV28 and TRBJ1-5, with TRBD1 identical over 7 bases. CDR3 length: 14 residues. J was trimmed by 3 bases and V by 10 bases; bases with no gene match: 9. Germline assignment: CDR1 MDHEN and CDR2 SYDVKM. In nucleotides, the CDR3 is TGTGCCACGAGAGGCGGGACAGACAATCAGCCCCAGCATTTT. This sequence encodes CATRGGTDNQPQHF.

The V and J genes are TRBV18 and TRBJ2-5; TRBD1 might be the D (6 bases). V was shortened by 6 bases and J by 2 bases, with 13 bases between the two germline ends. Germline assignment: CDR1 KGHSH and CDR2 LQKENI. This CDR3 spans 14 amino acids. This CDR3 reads CASSLRDKQETQYF. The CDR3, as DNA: TGTGCCAGCTCCCTCCGGGACAAACAAGAGACCCAGTACTTC.

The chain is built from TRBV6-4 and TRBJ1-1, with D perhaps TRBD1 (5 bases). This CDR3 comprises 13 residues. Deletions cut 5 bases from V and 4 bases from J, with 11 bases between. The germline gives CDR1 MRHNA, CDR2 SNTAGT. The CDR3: CASSTQGGTEAFF. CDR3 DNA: TGTGCCAGCAGTACCCAGGGAGGCACTGAAGCTTTCTTT.

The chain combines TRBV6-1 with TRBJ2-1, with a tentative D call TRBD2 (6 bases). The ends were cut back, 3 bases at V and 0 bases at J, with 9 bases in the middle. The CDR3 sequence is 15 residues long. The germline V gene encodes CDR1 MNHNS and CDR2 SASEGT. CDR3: CASSEYGGSYNEQFF. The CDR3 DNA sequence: TGTGCCAGCAGTGAGTACGGGGGCTCCTACAATGAGCAGTTCTTC.

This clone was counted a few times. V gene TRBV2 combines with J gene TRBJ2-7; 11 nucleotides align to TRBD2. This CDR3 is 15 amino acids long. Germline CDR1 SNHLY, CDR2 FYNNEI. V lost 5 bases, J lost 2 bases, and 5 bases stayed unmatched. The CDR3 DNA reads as TGTGCCAGCAGTAAACTAGCGGGGGAGACCTACGAGCAGTACTTC. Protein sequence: CASSKLAGETYEQYF.